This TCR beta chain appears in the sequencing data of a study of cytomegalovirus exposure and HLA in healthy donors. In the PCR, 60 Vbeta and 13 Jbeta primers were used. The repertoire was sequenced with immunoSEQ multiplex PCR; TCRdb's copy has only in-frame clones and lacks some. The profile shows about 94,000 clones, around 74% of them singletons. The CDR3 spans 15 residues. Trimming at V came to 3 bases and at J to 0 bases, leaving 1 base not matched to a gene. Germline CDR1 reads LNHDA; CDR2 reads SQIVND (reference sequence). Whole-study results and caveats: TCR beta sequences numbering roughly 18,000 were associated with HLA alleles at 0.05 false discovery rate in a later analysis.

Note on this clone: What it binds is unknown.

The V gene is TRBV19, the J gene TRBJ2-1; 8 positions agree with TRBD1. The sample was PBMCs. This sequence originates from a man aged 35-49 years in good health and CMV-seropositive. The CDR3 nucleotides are TGTGCCAGTAGTATGGGGACAGGCTCCTACAATGAGCAGTTCTTC. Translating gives CASSMGTGSYNEQFF.